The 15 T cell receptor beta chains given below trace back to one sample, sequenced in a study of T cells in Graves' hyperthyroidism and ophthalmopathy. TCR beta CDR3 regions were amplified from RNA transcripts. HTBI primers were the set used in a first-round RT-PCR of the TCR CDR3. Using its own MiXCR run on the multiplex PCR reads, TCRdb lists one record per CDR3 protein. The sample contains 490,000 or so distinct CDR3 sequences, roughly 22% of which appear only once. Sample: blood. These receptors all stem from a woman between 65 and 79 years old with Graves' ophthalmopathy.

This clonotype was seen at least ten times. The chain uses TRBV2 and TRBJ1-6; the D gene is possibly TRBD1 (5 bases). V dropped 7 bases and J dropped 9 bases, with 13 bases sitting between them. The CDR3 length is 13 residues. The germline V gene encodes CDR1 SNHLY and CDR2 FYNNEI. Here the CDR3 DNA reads TGTGCCAGCAAGACAGACTGGGGTTCACCCCTCCACTTT. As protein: CASKTDWGSPLHF.

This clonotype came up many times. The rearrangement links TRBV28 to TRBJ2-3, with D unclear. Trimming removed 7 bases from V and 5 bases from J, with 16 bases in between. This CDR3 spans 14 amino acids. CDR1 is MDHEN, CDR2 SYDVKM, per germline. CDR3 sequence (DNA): TGTGCCAGCATCCCGTTAGGGATAGGAGATACGCAGTATTTT. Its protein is CASIPLGIGDTQYF.

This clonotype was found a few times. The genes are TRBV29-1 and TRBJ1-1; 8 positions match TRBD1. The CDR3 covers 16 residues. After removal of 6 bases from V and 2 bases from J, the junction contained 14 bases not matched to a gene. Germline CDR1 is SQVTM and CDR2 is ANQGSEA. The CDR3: CSVMRLDRVGNTEAFF. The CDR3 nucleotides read TGCAGCGTGATGCGCCTGGACAGGGTGGGTAACACTGAAGCTTTCTTT.

CDR3 in DNA: TGCGCCAGCAGCCACACCGCTACCCCCTACGAGCAGTACTTC. Its protein product is CASSHTATPYEQYF. V is TRBV4-3 and J is TRBJ2-7, with D hard to call. Deletions cut 3 bases from V and 2 bases from J, with 11 bases between. This CDR3 region has 14 residues. Germline V gene sequence: CDR1 LGHNA, CDR2 YSLEER.

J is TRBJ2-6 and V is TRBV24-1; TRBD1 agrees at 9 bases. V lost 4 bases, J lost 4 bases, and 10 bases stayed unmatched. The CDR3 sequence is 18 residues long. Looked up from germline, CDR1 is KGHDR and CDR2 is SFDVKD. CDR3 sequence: CATSDVPGQGSGANVLTF. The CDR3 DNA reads TGTGCCACCAGTGACGTACCGGGACAGGGATCCGGGGCCAACGTCCTGACTTTC.

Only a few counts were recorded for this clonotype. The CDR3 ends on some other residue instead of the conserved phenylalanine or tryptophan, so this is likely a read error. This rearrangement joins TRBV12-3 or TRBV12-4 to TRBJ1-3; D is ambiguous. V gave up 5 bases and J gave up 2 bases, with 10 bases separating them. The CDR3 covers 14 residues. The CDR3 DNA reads TGTGCCAGCAGTCTGGGAGGTCCTGGAAACACCATATATCTT. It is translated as CASSLGGPGNTIYL.

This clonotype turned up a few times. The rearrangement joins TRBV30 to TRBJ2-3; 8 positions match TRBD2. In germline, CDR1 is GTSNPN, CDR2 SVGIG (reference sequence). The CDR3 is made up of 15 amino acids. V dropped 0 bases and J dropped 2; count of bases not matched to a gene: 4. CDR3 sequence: CAWSVAGVYTDTQYF. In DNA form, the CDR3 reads TGTGCCTGGAGTGTAGCGGGAGTCTACACAGATACGCAGTATTTT.

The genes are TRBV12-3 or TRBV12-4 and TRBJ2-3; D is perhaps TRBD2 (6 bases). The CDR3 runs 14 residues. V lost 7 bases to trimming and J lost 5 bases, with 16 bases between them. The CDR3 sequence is CASTLGGEVDTQYF. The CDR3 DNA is TGTGCCAGCACCCTCGGGGGAGAGGTAGATACGCAGTATTTT.

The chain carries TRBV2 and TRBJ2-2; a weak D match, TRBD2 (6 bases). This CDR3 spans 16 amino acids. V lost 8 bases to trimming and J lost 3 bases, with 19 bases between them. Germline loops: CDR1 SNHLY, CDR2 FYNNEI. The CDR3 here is CASRDLEGGHTGELFF. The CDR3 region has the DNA TGTGCCAGCCGGGACTTAGAGGGAGGACACACCGGGGAGCTGTTTTTT.

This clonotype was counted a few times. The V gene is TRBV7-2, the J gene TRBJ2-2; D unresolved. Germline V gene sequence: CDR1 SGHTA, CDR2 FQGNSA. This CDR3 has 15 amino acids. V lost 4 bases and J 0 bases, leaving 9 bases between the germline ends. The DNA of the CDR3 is TGTGCCAGCAGCTCCCGAACTACGAACACCGGGGAGCTGTTTTTT. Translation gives CASSSRTTNTGELFF.

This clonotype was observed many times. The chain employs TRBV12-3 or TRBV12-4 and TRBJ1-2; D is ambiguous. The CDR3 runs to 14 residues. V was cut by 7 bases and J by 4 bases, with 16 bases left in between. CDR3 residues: CASTPRSARYGYTF. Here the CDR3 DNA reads TGTGCCAGCACCCCAAGGTCGGCTCGCTATGGCTACACCTTC.

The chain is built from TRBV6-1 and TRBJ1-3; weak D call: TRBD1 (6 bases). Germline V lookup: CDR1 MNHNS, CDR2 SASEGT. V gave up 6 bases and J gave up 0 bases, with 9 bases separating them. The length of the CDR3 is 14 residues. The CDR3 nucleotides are TGTGCCAGCAGCCTACAGGGCTCTGGAAACACCATATATTTT. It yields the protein CASSLQGSGNTIYF.

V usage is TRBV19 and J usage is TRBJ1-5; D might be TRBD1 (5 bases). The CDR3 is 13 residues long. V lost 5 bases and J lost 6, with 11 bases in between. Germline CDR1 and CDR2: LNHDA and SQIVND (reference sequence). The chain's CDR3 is CASSHRDSQPQHF. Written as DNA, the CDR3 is TGTGCCAGTAGTCACCGGGACTCTCAGCCCCAGCATTTT.

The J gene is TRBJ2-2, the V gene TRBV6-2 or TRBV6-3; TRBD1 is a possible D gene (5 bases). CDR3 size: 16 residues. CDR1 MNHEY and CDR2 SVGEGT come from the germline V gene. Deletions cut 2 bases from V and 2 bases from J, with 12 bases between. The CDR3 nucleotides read TGTGCCAGCAGTTACCCGGTCGACAGAAACACCGGGGAGCTGTTTTTT. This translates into CASSYPVDRNTGELFF.

The CDR3 sequence: CAWSPRFPHEQFF. CDR3 DNA sequence: TGTGCCTGGAGCCCCAGGTTCCCACATGAGCAGTTCTTC. The J gene is TRBJ2-1, the V gene TRBV30; D is undetermined. The CDR3 loop spans 13 amino acids. Germline CDR1 and CDR2: GTSNPN and SVGIG (reference sequence). V was cut by 3 bases and J by 8 bases, with 14 bases left in between.